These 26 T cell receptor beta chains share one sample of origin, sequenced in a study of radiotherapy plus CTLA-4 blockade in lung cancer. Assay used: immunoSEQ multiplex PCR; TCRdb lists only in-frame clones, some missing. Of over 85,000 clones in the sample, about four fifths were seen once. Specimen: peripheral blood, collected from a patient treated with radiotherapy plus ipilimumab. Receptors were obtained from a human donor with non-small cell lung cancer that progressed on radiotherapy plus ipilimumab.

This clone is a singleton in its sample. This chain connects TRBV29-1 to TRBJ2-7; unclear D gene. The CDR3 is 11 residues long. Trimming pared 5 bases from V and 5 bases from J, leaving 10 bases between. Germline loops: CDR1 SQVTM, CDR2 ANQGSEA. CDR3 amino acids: CSVRKGNEQYF. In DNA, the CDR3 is TGCAGCGTTCGGAAGGGTAACGAGCAGTACTTC.

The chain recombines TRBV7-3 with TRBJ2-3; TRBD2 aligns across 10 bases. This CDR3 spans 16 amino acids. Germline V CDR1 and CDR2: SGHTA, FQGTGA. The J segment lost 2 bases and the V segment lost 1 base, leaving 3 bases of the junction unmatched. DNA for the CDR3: TGTGCCAGCAGCTTAAGGGGGACTAGCGACACAGATACGCAGTATTTT. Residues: CASSLRGTSDTDTQYF.

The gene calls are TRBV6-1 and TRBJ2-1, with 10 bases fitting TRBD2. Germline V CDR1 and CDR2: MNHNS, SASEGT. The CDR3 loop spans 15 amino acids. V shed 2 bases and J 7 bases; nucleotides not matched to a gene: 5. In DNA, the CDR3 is TGTGCCAGCAGTGAACGCCGGACTAGCGGAAATGAGCAGTTCTTC. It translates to CASSERRTSGNEQFF.

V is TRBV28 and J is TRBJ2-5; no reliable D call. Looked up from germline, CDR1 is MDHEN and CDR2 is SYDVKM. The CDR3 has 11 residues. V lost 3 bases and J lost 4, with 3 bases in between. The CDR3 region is CASSFGETQYF. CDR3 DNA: TGTGCCAGCAGTTTCGGAGAGACCCAGTACTTC.

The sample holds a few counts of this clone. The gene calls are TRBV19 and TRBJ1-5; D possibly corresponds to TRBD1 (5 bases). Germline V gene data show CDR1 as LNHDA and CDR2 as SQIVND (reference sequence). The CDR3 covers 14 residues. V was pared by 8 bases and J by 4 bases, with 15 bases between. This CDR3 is CASGGPWTNQPQHF. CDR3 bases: TGTGCCAGTGGTGGGCCTTGGACAAATCAGCCCCAGCATTTT. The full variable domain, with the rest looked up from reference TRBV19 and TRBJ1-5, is DGGITQSPKYLFRKEGQNVTLSCEQNLNHDAMYWYRQDPGQGLRLIYYSQIVNDFQKGDIAEGYSVSREKKESFPLTVTSAQKNPTAFYLCASGGPWTNQPQHFGDGTRLSIL.

The CDR3 protein is CASSFLFQGPATEAFF. As DNA, the CDR3 is TGTGCCAGCAGTTTTTTATTCCAGGGGCCCGCCACTGAAGCTTTCTTT. The chain carries TRBV28 and TRBJ1-1, with D maybe TRBD1 (6 bases). CDR1 and CDR2 from the germline V gene are MDHEN and SYDVKM. Trimming took off 3 bases at V and 4 bases at J, with 18 bases between the two ends. The CDR3 extends over 16 amino acids.

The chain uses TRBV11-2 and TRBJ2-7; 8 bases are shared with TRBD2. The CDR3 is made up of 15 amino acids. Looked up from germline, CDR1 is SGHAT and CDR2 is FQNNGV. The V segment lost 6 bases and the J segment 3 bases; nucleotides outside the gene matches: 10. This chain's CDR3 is CASRTSGGVLYEQYF. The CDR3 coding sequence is TGTGCCAGCAGAACATCCGGGGGGGTGCTCTACGAGCAGTACTTC.

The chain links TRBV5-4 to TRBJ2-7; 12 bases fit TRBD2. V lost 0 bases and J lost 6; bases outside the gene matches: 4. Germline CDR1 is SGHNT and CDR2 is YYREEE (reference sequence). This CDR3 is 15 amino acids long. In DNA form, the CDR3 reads TGTGCCAGCAGCTTGGCCCTAGCGGGAGGGCGCGAGCAGTACTTC. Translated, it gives CASSLALAGGREQYF.

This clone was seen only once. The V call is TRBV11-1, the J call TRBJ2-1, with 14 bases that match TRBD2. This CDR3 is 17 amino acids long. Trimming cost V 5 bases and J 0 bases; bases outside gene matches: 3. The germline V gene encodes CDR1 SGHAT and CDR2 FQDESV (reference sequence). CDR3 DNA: TGTGCCAGCAGCCAAGGGACTAGCGGGAGCTCCTACAATGAGCAGTTCTTC. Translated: CASSQGTSGSSYNEQFF.

CDR3 sequence (DNA): TGTGCCAGCAGTCCAGGACAGGGGCCTTACTATGGCTACACCTTC. Translation gives CASSPGQGPYYGYTF. V gene TRBV6-6 combines with J gene TRBJ1-2; the match to TRBD1 covers 9 bases. CDR1 MNHNY and CDR2 SVGAGI come from the germline V gene (reference sequence). CDR3 length equals 15 residues. V dropped 5 bases and J dropped 3; count of bases not matched to a gene: 7.

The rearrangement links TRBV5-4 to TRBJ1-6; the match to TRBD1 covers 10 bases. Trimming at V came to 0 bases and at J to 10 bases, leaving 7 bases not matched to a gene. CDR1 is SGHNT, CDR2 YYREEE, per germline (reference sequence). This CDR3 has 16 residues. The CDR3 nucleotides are TGTGCCAGCAGCTTGGCCCGGGACAGGGGTAGCTCACCCCTCCACTTT. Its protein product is CASSLARDRGSSPLHF.

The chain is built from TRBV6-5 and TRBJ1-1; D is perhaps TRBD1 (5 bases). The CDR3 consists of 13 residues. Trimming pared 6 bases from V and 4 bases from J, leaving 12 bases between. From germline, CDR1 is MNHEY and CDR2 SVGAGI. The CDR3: CASRDRGGTEAFF. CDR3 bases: TGTGCCAGCAGGGACCGGGGGGGCACTGAAGCTTTCTTT.

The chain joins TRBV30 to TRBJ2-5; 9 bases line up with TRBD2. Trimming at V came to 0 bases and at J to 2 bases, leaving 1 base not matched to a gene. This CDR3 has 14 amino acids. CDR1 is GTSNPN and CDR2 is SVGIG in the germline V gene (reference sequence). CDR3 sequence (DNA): TGTGCCTGGAGTGTAACTAGCGGGCAAGAGACCCAGTACTTC. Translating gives CAWSVTSGQETQYF.

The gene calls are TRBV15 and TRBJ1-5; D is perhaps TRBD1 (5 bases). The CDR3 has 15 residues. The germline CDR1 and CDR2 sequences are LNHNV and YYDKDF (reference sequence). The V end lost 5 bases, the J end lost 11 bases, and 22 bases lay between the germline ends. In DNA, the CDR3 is TGTGCCACCAGCCCCGGTTCGGGGGACGGGGTAGCCCAGCATTTT. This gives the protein CATSPGSGDGVAQHF.

The CDR3 nucleotides read TGTGCCAGCAGTGAATCTTGGAACACCGGGGAGCTGTTTTTT. Translation gives CASSESWNTGELFF. The chain is built from TRBV6-4 and TRBJ2-2, with D uncertain. This CDR3 comprises 14 residues. V dropped 3 bases and J dropped 1 base, with 6 bases sitting between them. Germline CDR1 reads MRHNA; CDR2 reads SNTAGT.

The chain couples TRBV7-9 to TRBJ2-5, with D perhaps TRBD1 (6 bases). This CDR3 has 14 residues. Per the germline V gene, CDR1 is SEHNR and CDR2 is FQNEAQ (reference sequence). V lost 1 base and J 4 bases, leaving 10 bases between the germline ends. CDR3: CASSLGGQRETQYF. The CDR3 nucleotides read TGTGCCAGCAGCTTAGGGGGGCAGAGAGAGACCCAGTACTTC.

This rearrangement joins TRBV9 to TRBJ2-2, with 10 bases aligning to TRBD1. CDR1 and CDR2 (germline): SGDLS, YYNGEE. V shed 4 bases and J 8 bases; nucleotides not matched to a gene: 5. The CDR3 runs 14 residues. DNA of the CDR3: TGTGCCAGCAGCTTGACAGGGGGCGAAGGGGAGCTGTTTTTT. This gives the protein CASSLTGGEGELFF.

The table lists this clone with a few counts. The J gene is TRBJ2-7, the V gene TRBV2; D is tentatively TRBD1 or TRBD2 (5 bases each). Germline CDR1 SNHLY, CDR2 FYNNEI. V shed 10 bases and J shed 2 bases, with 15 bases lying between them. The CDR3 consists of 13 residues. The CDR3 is CATSRGATYEQYF. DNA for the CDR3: TGTGCCACCTCTCGAGGGGCGACCTACGAGCAGTACTTC.

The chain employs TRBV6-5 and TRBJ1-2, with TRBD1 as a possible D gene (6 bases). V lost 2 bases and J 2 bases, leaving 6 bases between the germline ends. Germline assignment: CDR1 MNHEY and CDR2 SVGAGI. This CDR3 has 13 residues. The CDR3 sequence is CASSYDRNYGYTF. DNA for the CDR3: TGTGCCAGCAGTTACGACAGGAACTATGGCTACACCTTC.

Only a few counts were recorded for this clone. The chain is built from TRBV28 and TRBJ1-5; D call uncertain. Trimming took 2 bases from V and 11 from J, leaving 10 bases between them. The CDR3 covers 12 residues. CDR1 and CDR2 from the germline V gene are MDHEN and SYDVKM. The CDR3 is CASSLSSGTQHF. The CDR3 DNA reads TGTGCCAGCAGTTTAAGCTCTGGCACCCAGCATTTT.

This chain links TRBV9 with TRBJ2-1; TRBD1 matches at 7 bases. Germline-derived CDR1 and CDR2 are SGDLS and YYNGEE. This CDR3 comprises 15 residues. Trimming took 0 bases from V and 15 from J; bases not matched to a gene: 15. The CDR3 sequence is CASSVGQGWSWALFF. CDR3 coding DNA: TGTGCCAGCAGCGTAGGACAGGGATGGTCTTGGGCACTGTTCTTC.

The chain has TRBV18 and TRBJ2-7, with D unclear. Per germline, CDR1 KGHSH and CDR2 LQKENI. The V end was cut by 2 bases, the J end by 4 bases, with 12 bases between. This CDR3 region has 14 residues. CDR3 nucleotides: TGTGCCAGCTCACCAGAGGTTTTGTTTTACGAGCAGTACTTC. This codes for CASSPEVLFYEQYF.

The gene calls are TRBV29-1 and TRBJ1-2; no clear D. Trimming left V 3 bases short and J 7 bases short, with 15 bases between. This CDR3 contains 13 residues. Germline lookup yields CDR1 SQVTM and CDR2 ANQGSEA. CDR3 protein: CSVEGSLKGGYTF. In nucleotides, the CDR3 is TGCAGCGTTGAGGGGTCCTTAAAGGGTGGCTACACCTTC.

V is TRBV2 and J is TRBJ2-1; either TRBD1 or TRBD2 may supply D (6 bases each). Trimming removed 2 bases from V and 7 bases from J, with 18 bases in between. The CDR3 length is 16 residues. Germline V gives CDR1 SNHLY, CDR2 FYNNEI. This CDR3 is CASSERGALFSNEQFF. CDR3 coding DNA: TGTGCCAGCAGTGAAAGGGGGGCGCTTTTTAGTAATGAGCAGTTCTTC.

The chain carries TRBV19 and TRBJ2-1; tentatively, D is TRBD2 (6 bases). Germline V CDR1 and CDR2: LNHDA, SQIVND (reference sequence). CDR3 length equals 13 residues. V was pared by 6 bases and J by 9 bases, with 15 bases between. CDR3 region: CASRVGGYSEQFF. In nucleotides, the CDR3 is TGTGCCAGTAGGGTGGGAGGATATAGTGAGCAGTTCTTC.

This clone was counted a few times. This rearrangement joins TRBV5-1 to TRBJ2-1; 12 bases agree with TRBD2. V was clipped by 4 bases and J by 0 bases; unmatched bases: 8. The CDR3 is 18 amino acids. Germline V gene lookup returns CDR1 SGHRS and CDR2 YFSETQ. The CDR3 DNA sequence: TGCGCCAGCAGCCTCGGACTAGCGGGAATGGCCTCCTACAATGAGCAGTTCTTC. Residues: CASSLGLAGMASYNEQFF.